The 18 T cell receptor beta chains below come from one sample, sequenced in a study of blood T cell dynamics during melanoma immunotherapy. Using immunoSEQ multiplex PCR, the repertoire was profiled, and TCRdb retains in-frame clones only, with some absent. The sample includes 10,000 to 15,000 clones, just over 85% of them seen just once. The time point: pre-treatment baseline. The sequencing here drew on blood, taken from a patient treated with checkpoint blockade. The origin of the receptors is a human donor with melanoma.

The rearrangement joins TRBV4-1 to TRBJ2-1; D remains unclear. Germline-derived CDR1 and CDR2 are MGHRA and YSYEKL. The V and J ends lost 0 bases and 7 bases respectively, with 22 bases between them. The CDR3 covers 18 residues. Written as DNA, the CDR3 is TGCGCCAGCAGCCAAGATCCTTGGCCTGCAGTCTCGTCGAATGAGCAGTTCTTC. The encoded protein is CASSQDPWPAVSSNEQFF.

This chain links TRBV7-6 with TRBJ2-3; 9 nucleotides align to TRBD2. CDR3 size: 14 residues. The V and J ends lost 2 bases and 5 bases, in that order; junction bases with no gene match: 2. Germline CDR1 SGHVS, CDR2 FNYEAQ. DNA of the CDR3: TGTGCCAGCAGCTTAATGACTAGCGGAGATACGCAGTATTTT. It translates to CASSLMTSGDTQYF.

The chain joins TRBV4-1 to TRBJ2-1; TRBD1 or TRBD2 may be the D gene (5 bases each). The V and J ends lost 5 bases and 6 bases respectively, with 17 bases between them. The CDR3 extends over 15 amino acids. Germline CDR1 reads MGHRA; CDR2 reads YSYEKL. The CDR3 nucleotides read TGCGCCAGCAGCAAGAGGGGCATCATCGGCAATGAGCAGTTCTTC. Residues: CASSKRGIIGNEQFF.

Written as DNA, the CDR3 is TGTGCCAGCAGCTTAGACGGTTATAGCAATCAGCCCCAGCATTTT. Amino acids: CASSLDGYSNQPQHF. The rearrangement uses TRBV7-9 and TRBJ1-5; D is unclear. This CDR3 spans 15 amino acids. Trimming pared 1 base from V and 0 bases from J, leaving 7 bases between. From germline, CDR1 is SEHNR and CDR2 FQNEAQ (reference sequence). The full variable domain, in which reference TRBV7-9 and TRBJ1-5 provide the parts outside the CDR3, is DTGVSQNPRHKITKRGQNVTFRCDPISEHNRLYWYRQTLGQGPEFLTYFQNEAQLEKSRLLSDRFSAERPKGSFSTLEIQRTEQGDSAMYLCASSLDGYSNQPQHFGDGTRLSIL.

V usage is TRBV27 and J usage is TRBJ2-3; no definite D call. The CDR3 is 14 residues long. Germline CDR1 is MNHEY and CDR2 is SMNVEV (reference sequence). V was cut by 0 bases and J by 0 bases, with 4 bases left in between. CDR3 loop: CASSLSQSTDTQYF. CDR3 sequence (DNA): TGTGCCAGCAGTTTATCGCAAAGCACAGATACGCAGTATTTT.

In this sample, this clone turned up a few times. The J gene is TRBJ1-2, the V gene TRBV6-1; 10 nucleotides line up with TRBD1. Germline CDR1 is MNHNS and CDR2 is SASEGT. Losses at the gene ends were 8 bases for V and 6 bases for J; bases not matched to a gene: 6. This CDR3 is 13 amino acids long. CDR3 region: CASLGQGENGYTF. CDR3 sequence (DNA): TGTGCCAGCCTAGGACAGGGGGAAAATGGCTACACCTTC.

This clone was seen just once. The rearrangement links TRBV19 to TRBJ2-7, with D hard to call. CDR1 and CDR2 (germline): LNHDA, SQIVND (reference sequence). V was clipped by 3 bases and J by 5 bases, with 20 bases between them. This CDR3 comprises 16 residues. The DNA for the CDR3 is TGTGCCAGTAGTATCACACCCCGCATAGGAAGGAACGAGCAGTACTTC. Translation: CASSITPRIGRNEQYF.

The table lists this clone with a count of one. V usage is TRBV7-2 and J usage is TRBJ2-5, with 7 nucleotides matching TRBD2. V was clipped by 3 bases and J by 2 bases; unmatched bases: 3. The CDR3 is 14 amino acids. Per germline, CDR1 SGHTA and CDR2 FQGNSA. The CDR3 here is CASSFSGVQETQYF. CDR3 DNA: TGTGCCAGCAGCTTCAGCGGGGTTCAAGAGACCCAGTACTTC.

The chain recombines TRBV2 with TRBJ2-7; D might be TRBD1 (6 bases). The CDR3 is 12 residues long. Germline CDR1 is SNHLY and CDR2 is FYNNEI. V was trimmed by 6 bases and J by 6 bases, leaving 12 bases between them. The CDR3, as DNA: TGTGCCAGCAGCGTACAGGGCGGCGAGCAGTACTTC. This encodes CASSVQGGEQYF.

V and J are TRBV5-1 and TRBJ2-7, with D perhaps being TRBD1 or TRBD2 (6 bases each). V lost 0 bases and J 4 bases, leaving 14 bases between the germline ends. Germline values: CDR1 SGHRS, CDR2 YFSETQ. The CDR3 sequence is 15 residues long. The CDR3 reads CASSLGYGGLYEQYF. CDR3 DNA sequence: TGCGCCAGCAGCTTGGGATATGGGGGGCTGTACGAGCAGTACTTC.

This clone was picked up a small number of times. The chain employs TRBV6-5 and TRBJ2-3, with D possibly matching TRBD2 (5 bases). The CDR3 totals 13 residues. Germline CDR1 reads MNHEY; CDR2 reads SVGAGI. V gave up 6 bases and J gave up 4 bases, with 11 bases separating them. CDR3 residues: CASRHQRADTQYF. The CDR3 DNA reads TGTGCCAGCAGGCACCAGAGGGCAGATACGCAGTATTTT.

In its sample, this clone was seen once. This CDR3 is CASSAGVEETQYF. CDR3 nucleotide sequence: TGTGCCAGCAGTGCTGGTGTCGAAGAGACCCAGTACTTC. This sequence joins TRBV7-8 and TRBJ2-5; no clear D. Germline-derived CDR1 and CDR2 are SGHVS and FQNEAQ. V gave up 6 bases and J gave up 3 bases, with 11 bases separating them. The CDR3 totals 13 residues. The variable domain in full, completed from reference TRBV7-8 and TRBJ2-5, reads GAGVSQSPRYKVAKRGQDVALRCDPISGHVSLFWYQQALGQGPEFLTYFQNEAQLDKSGLPSDRFFAERPEGSVSTLKIQRTQQEDSAVYLCASSAGVEETQYFGPGTRLLVL.

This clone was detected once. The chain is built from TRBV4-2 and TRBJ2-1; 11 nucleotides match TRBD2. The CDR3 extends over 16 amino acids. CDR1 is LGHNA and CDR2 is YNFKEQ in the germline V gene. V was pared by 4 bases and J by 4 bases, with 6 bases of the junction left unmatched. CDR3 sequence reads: CASSLILAGVYNEQFF. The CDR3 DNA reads TGTGCCAGCAGCCTTATACTAGCGGGGGTGTACAATGAGCAGTTCTTC.

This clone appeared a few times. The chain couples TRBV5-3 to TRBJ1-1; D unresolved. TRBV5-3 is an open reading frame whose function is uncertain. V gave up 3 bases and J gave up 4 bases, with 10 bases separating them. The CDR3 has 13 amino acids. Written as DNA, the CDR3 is TGTGCCAGAAGCTCCGCGGGCGGCACTGAAGCTTTCTTT. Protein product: CARSSAGGTEAFF.

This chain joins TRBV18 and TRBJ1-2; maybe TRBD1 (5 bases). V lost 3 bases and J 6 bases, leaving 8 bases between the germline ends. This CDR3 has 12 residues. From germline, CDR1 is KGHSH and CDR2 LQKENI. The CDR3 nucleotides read TGTGCCAGCTCACCCGGCAGGGATGGCTACACCTTC. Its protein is CASSPGRDGYTF.

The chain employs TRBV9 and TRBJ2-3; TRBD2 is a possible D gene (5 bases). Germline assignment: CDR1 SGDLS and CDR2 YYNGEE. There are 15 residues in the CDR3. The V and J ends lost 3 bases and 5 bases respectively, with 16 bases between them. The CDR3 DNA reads TGTGCCAGCAGCGGAGGGTGGGAGTCTTTAGATACGCAGTATTTT. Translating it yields CASSGGWESLDTQYF. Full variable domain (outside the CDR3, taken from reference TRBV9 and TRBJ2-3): DSGVTQTPKHLITATGQRVTLRCSPRSGDLSVYWYQQSLDQGLQFLIQYYNGEERAKGNILERFSAQQFPDLHSELNLSSLELGDSALYFCASSGGWESLDTQYFGPGTRLTVL.

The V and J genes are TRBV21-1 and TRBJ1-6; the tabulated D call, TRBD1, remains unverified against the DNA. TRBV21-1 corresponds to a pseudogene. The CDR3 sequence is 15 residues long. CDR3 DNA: TGTGCCAGCAGCATTACACAGATCTATAATTCACCCCTCCACTTT. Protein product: CASSITQIYNSPLHF.

CDR3 coding DNA: TGTGCCAGCTCACCAAGCCGGGACTATGGCTACACCTTC. Amino acid sequence: CASSPSRDYGYTF. This rearrangement joins TRBV18 to TRBJ1-2; D ambiguous. The CDR3 is made up of 13 amino acids. V was shortened by 2 bases and J by 3 bases, with 7 bases between the two germline ends. Germline V gives CDR1 KGHSH, CDR2 LQKENI.